The 8 T cell receptor beta chains given below trace back to one sample, sequenced in a study of blood T cell repertoires in COVID-19. Data came from immunoSEQ multiplex PCR; TCRdb stores just in-frame clones and leaves some out. The sample lists 65,000 or so clones; about nine tenths were seen once. Sequences were obtained from peripheral blood. These receptors all come from a man aged 50 to 59 with active COVID-19.

The gene calls are TRBV18 and TRBJ2-5; D might be TRBD2 (5 bases). The CDR3 is made up of 13 amino acids. V was shortened by 10 bases and J by 5 bases, with 17 bases between the two germline ends. CDR1 and CDR2 from the germline V gene are KGHSH and LQKENI. The CDR3 DNA sequence: TGTGCCACTGAACCGGGCGGCGGGGAGACCCAGTACTTC. Encoded protein: CATEPGGGETQYF.

The rearrangement uses TRBV3-1 (or the pseudogene TRBV3-2) and TRBJ1-6; maybe TRBD1 (6 bases). The germline V gene has CDR1 LGHDT and CDR2 YNNKEL (reference sequence). This CDR3 has 16 residues. The V end lost 6 bases, the J end lost 7 bases, and 19 bases lay between the germline ends. As DNA, the CDR3 is TGTGCCAGCAGAGACACGGGACACGGGCGGAATTCACCCCTCCACTTT. Translated: CASRDTGHGRNSPLHF.

This chain joins TRBV19 and TRBJ1-5; TRBD1 matches at 7 bases. Germline CDR1 and CDR2: LNHDA and SQIVND (reference sequence). This CDR3 spans 14 amino acids. V lost 6 bases, J lost 3 bases, and 5 bases stayed unmatched. The CDR3 spells CASSRQGINQPQHF. As DNA, the CDR3 is TGTGCCAGTAGCCGACAGGGTATCAATCAGCCCCAGCATTTT.

The CDR3: CASSSPPGGLVDNEQFF. CDR3 nucleotide sequence: TGTGCCAGTAGTTCCCCCCCGGGGGGGCTGGTCGACAATGAGCAGTTCTTC. This chain links TRBV19 with TRBJ2-1; 8 positions match TRBD2. With V trimmed by 5 bases and J by 5 bases, 14 bases remained unmatched. This CDR3 is built from 17 residues. From germline, CDR1 is LNHDA and CDR2 SQIVND (reference sequence). Full variable domain (rest looked up from reference TRBV19 and TRBJ2-1): DGGITQSPKYLFRKEGQNVTLSCEQNLNHDAMYWYRQDPGQGLRLIYYSQIVNDFQKGDIAEGYSVSREKKESFPLTVTSAQKNPTAFYLCASSSPPGGLVDNEQFFGPGTRLTVL.

The chain employs TRBV14 and TRBJ2-3; TRBD1 matches at 9 bases. Germline V gene lookup returns CDR1 SGHDN and CDR2 FVKESK. V was pared by 4 bases and J by 6 bases, with 5 bases of the junction left unmatched. This CDR3 has 14 amino acids. The CDR3 is CASSRDRAQDTQYF. The CDR3 bases are TGTGCCAGCAGCCGGGACAGGGCCCAGGATACGCAGTATTTT.

The gene calls are TRBV28 and TRBJ1-4; 9 nucleotides line up with TRBD1. The germline V gene has CDR1 MDHEN and CDR2 SYDVKM. Losses at the gene ends were 5 bases for V and 3 bases for J; bases not matched to a gene: 4. The CDR3 totals 15 residues. The CDR3 DNA follows: TGTGCCAGCAGTATAACAGGGGGCTCTAATGAAAAACTGTTTTTT. Translating it yields CASSITGGSNEKLFF.

This chain joins TRBV19 and TRBJ2-3, with TRBD1 matching over 8 bases. This CDR3 contains 14 residues. The V segment lost 6 bases and the J segment 3 bases; nucleotides outside the gene matches: 5. The germline gives CDR1 LNHDA, CDR2 SQIVND (reference sequence). CDR3 in amino acids: CASRRQGATDTQYF. The CDR3 nucleotides read TGTGCCAGTAGGCGGCAGGGGGCGACAGATACGCAGTATTTT.

The V call is TRBV7-9, the J call TRBJ2-5; 12 bases align to TRBD2. The CDR3 totals 15 residues. J gave up 5 bases and V 5 bases, and 6 bases lay outside the gene matches. From germline, CDR1 is SEHNR and CDR2 FQNEAQ (reference sequence). The CDR3 bases are TGTGCCAGCAGCGCTAGCGGGAGGGCAAAGGAGACCCAGTACTTC. This encodes CASSASGRAKETQYF.